This TCR beta chain was sequenced for a study of beta chain features in type 1 diabetes. CD45RO/CCR7/CD25/CD127/CD95/CD27 staining was used to isolate CD4+ naive, central memory, regulatory and stem cell-like memory cells by sorting. General observations from the study: Patients with type 1 diabetes carried fewer insertions and had more deletions at their VDJ junctions. Possibly, sequencing cDNA over-represented cells that had high TCR expression levels. For Type 1 diabetes patients, all four CD4+ subsets carried TCRB CDR3s that were moderately but significantly shorter.

The sequenced template was cDNA made from the entire isolated RNA. Averages about a million reads characterized the stem cell-like memory T cell samples. The method was immunoSEQ multiplex PCR; TCRdb's version includes in-frame clones alone and lacks a portion of them. The table has some 48,000 clones, roughly 40% seen once. This clone was detected a few times. Its antigen is undetermined. The V gene lost 6 bases and the J gene lost 7 bases, with 18 bases spanning the gap. The V gene's germline CDR1 is SGHDN and CDR2 FVKESK. The CDR3 spans 14 residues. This TCR came from a young man with type 1 diabetes. The sequencing input was stem cell memory CD4+ T cells from blood. The chain has TRBV14 and TRBJ1-1; D uncertain. The CDR3: CASRARSQQFEAFF. The CDR3 nucleotides are TGTGCCAGCAGAGCGCGGAGCCAGCAGTTTGAAGCTTTCTTT.